This T cell receptor (beta chain) came from a study of blood T cells in healthy people across ages. Study conclusions and caveats: Long-lived donors exceeded aged donors in naive CD4+ cells and diversity.

Primed by a sample-barcoded 5' primer and a J-beta primer mix, a second PCR proceeded for 7 to 11 cycles. Each cDNA molecule received a tag from a template-switch adaptor that had 12 random nucleotides. TCRdb reprocessed the 5' RACE reads via MiXCR and lists one record per CDR3 protein. The data show some 1.5 million distinct CDR3 sequences, with approximately 43% seen just once and under 5% held by the top ten. This clonotype showed up just a few times. Antigen: not known. Sequenced input: blood. This TCR came from a woman under 30 in good health.

The CDR3 reads CASSQDPGVGGYGYTF. CDR3 DNA sequence: TGTGCCAGCAGCCAAGACCCGGGGGTCGGTGGCTATGGCTACACCTTC. The gene calls are TRBV14 and TRBJ1-2; D is perhaps TRBD1 (5 bases). V dropped 0 bases and J dropped 4 bases, with 15 bases sitting between them. The length of the CDR3 is 16 residues. The germline V gene has CDR1 SGHDN and CDR2 FVKESK.